This is a list of T cell receptor beta chains from one sample in a study of blood T cell repertoires in COVID-19. Some clones are missing from TCRdb's copy, which holds only in-frame ones; the method was immunoSEQ multiplex PCR. The profile shows about 300,000 clones, 65% to 90% of them singletons. The sequenced sample consisted of PBMCs or T cells enriched from blood (not recorded which). The receptor set was obtained from a woman between 18 and 30 years old who had recovered from COVID-19. CDR3s include the opening cysteine and the closing phenylalanine or tryptophan. D genes are given only for firm matches. Clone size is shown for a subset of rows, as once, few, many or a class of expanded clone.

D gene | J gene | clone size | V gene | CDR3 protein | CDR3 DNA
. | TRBJ2-5 | . | TRBV18 | CASSPNGQETQYF | TGTGCCAGCTCCCCTAACGGCCAAGAGACCCAGTACTTC
. | TRBJ2-5 | . | TRBV27 | CASSRDWAQETQYF | TGTGCCAGCAGCCGGGACTGGGCCCAAGAGACCCAGTACTTC
. | TRBJ2-3 | . | TRBV9 | CASSVALSGSTDTQYF | TGTGCCAGCAGCGTAGCCCTTTCAGGGAGCACAGATACGCAGTATTTT
TRBD2 | TRBJ2-1 | . | TRBV7-9 | CASSLLAGGPNEQFF | TGTGCCAGCAGCCTCCTAGCGGGAGGGCCGAATGAGCAGTTCTTC
TRBD1 | TRBJ1-2 | . | TRBV18 | CASSPGQGNGYTF | TGTGCCAGCTCACCGGGACAGGGGAATGGCTACACCTTC
TRBD1 | TRBJ1-1 | . | TRBV19 | CASSMRDSMNTEAFF | TGTGCCAGTAGTATGCGGGACAGCATGAACACTGAAGCTTTCTTT
. | TRBJ1-4 | . | TRBV28 | CASSLGGRVSGEKLFF | TGTGCCAGCAGTTTGGGGGGGCGGGTGAGCGGTGAAAAACTGTTTTTT
. | TRBJ2-5 | . | TRBV21-1 | CASSKGGETQYF | TGTGCCAGCAGCAAAGGAGGTGAGACCCAGTACTTC
TRBD1 | TRBJ2-2 | . | TRBV10-3 | CAISEPTGGNTGELFF | TGTGCCATCAGTGAGCCCACAGGGGGCAACACCGGGGAGCTGTTTTTT
. | TRBJ1-4 | . | TRBV6-5 | CASRTRGGPNEKLFF | TGTGCCAGCAGGACTCGGGGGGGCCCTAATGAAAAACTGTTTTTT
. | TRBJ2-1 | . | TRBV15 | CATSRTGAASYNEQFF | TGTGCCACCAGCAGGACCGGAGCCGCGTCCTACAATGAGCAGTTCTTC
. | TRBJ1-1 | . | TRBV23-1 | CASSQHDTEAFF | TGCGCCAGCAGTCAACATGACACTGAAGCTTTCTTT
. | TRBJ1-2 | few | TRBV7-9 | CASSLASDGYTF | TGTGCCAGCAGCTTAGCATCGGATGGCTACACCTTC
TRBD1 | TRBJ2-5 | . | TRBV19 | CASTLSGTGGLETQYF | TGTGCCAGCACACTCTCCGGGACAGGGGGTTTGGAGACCCAGTACTTC
TRBD2 | TRBJ2-1 | . | TRBV29-1 | CSVARTSGGNEQFF | TGCAGCGTTGCCCGGACTAGCGGGGGCAATGAGCAGTTCTTC
. | TRBJ2-7 | . | TRBV11-2 | CASSTAGLYYEQYF | TGTGCCAGCAGCACCGCGGGGCTCTACTACGAGCAGTACTTC
TRBD1 | TRBJ1-2 | . | TRBV5-1 | CASSFGTAYGYTF | TGCGCCAGCAGCTTCGGGACAGCGTATGGCTACACCTTC
TRBD1 | TRBJ1-1 | . | TRBV18 | CASSPARTGSYSNTEAFF | TGTGCCAGCTCACCAGCTCGGACAGGGTCTTACTCGAACACTGAAGCTTTCTTT
. | TRBJ2-1 | once | TRBV18 | CASSQGDRYEQFF | TGTGCCAGCTCACAGGGGGATCGCTATGAGCAGTTCTTC
. | TRBJ1-4 | . | TRBV2 | CASTRQEKLFF | TGTGCCAGCACCCGACAGGAAAAACTGTTTTTT
. | TRBJ2-4 | . | TRBV7-9 | CASSSGAKNIQYF | TGTGCCAGCAGCTCCGGGGCCAAAAACATTCAGTACTTC
. | TRBJ2-1 | . | TRBV11-1 | CASSLTIYEQFF | TGTGCCAGCAGCTTGACTATCTATGAGCAGTTCTTC
. | TRBJ1-5 | . | TRBV15 | CATSTGDRIDQPQHF | TGTGCCACCAGCACAGGCGACAGAATTGATCAGCCCCAGCATTTT
. | TRBJ2-2 | . | TRBV19 | CASSPSRTGELFF | TGTGCCAGTAGCCCCTCGCGGACCGGGGAGCTGTTTTTT
TRBD2 | TRBJ2-1 | . | TRBV5-8 | CASSLVRAGGPNEQFF | TGTGCCAGCAGCTTGGTAAGGGCGGGAGGGCCCAATGAGCAGTTCTTC
. | TRBJ2-3 | . | TRBV5-1 | CASSQNRVISTDTQYF | TGCGCCAGCAGCCAAAACAGGGTAATTAGCACAGATACGCAGTATTTT
TRBD1 | TRBJ1-1 | . | TRBV30 | CAWSAGQENTEAFF | TGTGCCTGGAGTGCGGGACAGGAGAACACTGAAGCTTTCTTT